The 4 T cell receptor beta chains given below trace back to one sample, sequenced in a study of T cell responses to AZD1222 COVID-19 vaccine. Sequencing was performed with immunoSEQ multiplex PCR; in TCRdb, only in-frame clones are kept and a portion is missing. The sample has about 140,000 clones, about 91% seen once. This specimen was peripheral blood, taken on day 0 of AZD1222 vaccination. The receptors derive from an adult in good health.

Concerning this clone itself: At one end, the junction sequence differs from germline, possibly due to a read error. V usage is TRBV7-2 and J usage is TRBJ2-5; TRBD2 aligns across 7 bases. The CDR3 sequence is 15 residues long. The V gene's germline CDR1 is SGHTA and CDR2 FQGNSA. CDR3 DNA sequence: TGTGCCAGCAGGGGAGCGGGGTTTCACCAAGAAACCCAGTACTTC. It is translated as CASRGAGFHQETQYF.

The chain carries TRBV6-5 and TRBJ1-2; TRBD1 might be the D (5 bases). Germline V gene data show CDR1 as MNHEY and CDR2 as SVGAGI. There are 15 residues in the CDR3. V lost 6 bases and J 2 bases, leaving 16 bases between the germline ends. For the CDR3, the DNA is TGTGCCAGCAGGTCGACCAGGGTTTTCAACTATGGCTACACCTTC. Amino acid sequence: CASRSTRVFNYGYTF.

The chain has TRBV7-9 and TRBJ2-4, with TRBD1 identical over 8 bases. The CDR3 loop spans 14 amino acids. V lost 5 bases to trimming and J lost 3 bases; unmatched junction nucleotides: 3. Germline CDR1 and CDR2: SEHNR and FQNEAQ (reference sequence). Written as DNA, the CDR3 is TGTGCCAGCAGCCAGGACAGGGTCAAAAACATTCAGTACTTC. Amino acid sequence: CASSQDRVKNIQYF.

The CDR3 spells CASSPTIQGVRGYTF. CDR3 sequence (DNA): TGTGCCAGCAGCCCAACGATACAGGGTGTGCGTGGCTACACCTTC. The chain employs TRBV28 and TRBJ1-2; maybe TRBD1 (6 bases). The V gene's germline CDR1 is MDHEN and CDR2 SYDVKM. The V end was cut by 6 bases, the J end by 7 bases, with 21 bases between. The CDR3 extends over 15 amino acids.